The T cell receptor beta chain under discussion was sequenced for a study of T cells after yellow fever vaccination (dated by TCRdb to between 2019 and 2020). Describing the broader study: The SMART-Seq v4 Ultra Low Input RNA kit was used to prepare libraries from fractions with low cell numbers. To follow T-cell clones before and after primary and booster YFV17D yellow fever vaccination, bulk TCR alpha and beta repertoires were sequenced over time. Two healthy male donors, one aged 18 to 30 and one aged 30 to 40 years, made up the cohort. Blood samples were taken at several timepoints before and after primary and secondary immunization, and bulk PBMC replicates and cell subsets were isolated.

V loses 0 bases, J loses 9 bases, and the germline ends lie 15 bases apart. The CDR3 contains 14 residues, cysteine and valine counted. Kept here is only the CDR3 DNA, which spans 42 bases and is read in frame from base 1. Via the germline V gene, CDR1 is SGHVS and CDR2 FQNEAQ. This clonotype has ten or more counts. Its antigen is currently not known. No quality values exist for individual bases; no much larger clone is one base distant. TCR cDNA was made using 5'RACE template switching, a step that added a universal primer site and unique molecular identifiers. Priming for cDNA synthesis came from both the TCR alpha and TCR beta constant segments. Libraries were amplified in two PCR steps, with sample barcodes and sequencing adapters added in the second step. Sequencing of libraries was performed on Illumina HiSeq 2500 (2x100 bp) or NovaSeq (2x150 bp). The study's processing was this. MIGEC handled demultiplexing of reads and collapsing into UMI consensus sequences, while MiXCR performed V(D)J alignment. Vaccine-responding clonotypes were identified with edgeR using replicate PBMC samples, with FDR below 0.01 and a log2 fold change above 5 up to day 15 being required. Bulk clonotypes were assigned CD4 or CD8 identity according to which sequenced CD4 or CD8 repertoire held them at higher abundance. TCRdb reanalyzed the raw reads on its own, using fastp at Q25 for trimming and MiXCR for clone calling, and kept in-frame beta chains. Entries that share a CDR3 protein sequence are merged under the most common genes and DNA. The authors' filters were not applied to this entry. The sample table shows approximately 300,000 distinct CDR3 sequences, and 8.5% to 9% are seen once. The top ten constitute approximately 18% of the sample.

The intended sense of this specimen's treatment or condition label: live attenuated yellow fever vaccine strain. At each blood-draw timepoint, two biological replicates of bulk PBMCs were obtained. PBMCs were isolated from peripheral blood using a standard Ficoll-Paque protocol. RNA was extracted with TriZol from bulk PBMCs, CD4 and CD8 fractions, and dextramer-positive and dextramer-negative fractions. Broad study findings and their caveats: Because the study included only a couple of donors, the extent to which the findings can be generalized is limited. FACS-sorted repertoires could contain abundant contaminating clonotypes from the bulk population, so computational filtering was required. Compared with the primary T-cell response, the secondary T-cell response was weaker but faster, peaking on day 5 rather than day 15. After the booster, most of the clones that had expanded following primary vaccination were detected again (around 95% of CD4 and more than 85% of CD8), which suggests that memory was broadly maintained. A small fraction of clonotypes appeared in both the CD4 and CD8 compartments, likely as a result of convergent recombination.

The sample in question was PBMCs, obtained on the day of the first yellow fever vaccination. The chain employs TRBV7-8 and TRBJ2-7; a tentative D call is TRBD2 (5 bases match). This TCR was sampled from a man aged 18 to 30 who received the YFV17D yellow fever vaccine. CDR3 sequence: CASSLADGVGRQYV. The DNA reads TGTGCCAGCAGCTTAGCGGACGGGGTAGGGAGGCAGTACGTC.